This T cell receptor beta chain was captured in a study of CD8+ T cells in alopecia areata. The overall study: Tofacitinib exposure lasted 6 to 18 months, followed by 6 months off drug. Study-wide points: Normal scalp showed lower clonality than lesional scalp, especially alopecia totalis/universalis.

Germline V CDR1 and CDR2: MGHDK, SYGVNS. V was trimmed by 3 bases and J by 7 bases, leaving 15 bases between them. This CDR3 is built from 14 residues. As the sequencing template, cDNA was produced by extracting RNA and reverse transcribing it. Sequenced by immunoSEQ multiplex PCR; TCRdb stores in-frame clones only, minus some. The profile shows 150,000 to 200,000 clones, approximately 62% of them singletons. Indicated treatment: oral pan-JAK inhibitor, 5-10 mg twice daily. In regard to this clone: Its antigen remains unidentified.

The clonotype originates from a human donor with alopecia areata. This chain joins TRBV25-1 and TRBJ1-2; D remains ambiguous. This specimen was CD4+ T cells sorted from blood, taken at week 24, from a patient treated with tofacitinib. The DNA for the CDR3 is TGTGCCAGCAGTGATTCCCTTTTGACCCGTGGCTACACCTTC. Amino acids: CASSDSLLTRGYTF.